This T cell receptor (beta chain) was profiled in a study of T cell repertoires in cytomegalovirus infection. This clonotype appeared a few times. The CDR3 is 16 residues long. CDR1 is SNHLY, CDR2 FYNNEI, per germline. The junction had 13 bases not matched to a gene; V was cut back by 5 bases and J by 6 bases. TCRdb analysed the reads with MiXCR anew, one entry per CDR3 protein. The table has about 440,000 distinct CDR3 sequences, approximately 30% seen once; the top ten hold about 13%. The sequenced material came from PBMCs. The chain couples TRBV2 to TRBJ1-1; the match to TRBD1 covers 9 bases. The receptor's source is a human donor in good health (CMV status not recorded). Some clones in this sample may be carry-over from other donors' samples. The CDR3 region has the DNA TGTGCCAGCAGTTCACCCCCGGGACAGGGATTCGCTGAAGCTTTCTTT. It translates to CASSSPPGQGFAEAFF.